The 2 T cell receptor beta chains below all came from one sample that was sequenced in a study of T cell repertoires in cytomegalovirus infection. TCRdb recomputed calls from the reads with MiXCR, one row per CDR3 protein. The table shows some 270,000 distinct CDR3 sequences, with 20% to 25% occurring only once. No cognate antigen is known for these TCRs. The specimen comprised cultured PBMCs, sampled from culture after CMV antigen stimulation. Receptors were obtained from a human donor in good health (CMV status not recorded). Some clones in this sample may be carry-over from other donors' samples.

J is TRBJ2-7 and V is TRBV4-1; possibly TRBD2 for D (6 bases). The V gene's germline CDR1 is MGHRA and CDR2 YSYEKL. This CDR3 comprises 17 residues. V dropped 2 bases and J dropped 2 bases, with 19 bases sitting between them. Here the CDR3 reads CASSQFKGAAGTYEQYF. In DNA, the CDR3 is TGCGCCAGCAGCCAATTCAAGGGAGCGGCGGGAACCTACGAGCAGTACTTC.

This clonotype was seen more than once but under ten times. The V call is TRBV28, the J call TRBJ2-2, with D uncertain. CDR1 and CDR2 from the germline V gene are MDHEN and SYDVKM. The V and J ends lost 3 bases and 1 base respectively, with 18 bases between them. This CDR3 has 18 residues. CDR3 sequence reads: CASSFYVSDSWNTGELFF. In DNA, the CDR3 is TGTGCCAGCAGTTTTTATGTGAGTGACTCTTGGAACACCGGGGAGCTGTTTTTT.